What follows are 21 T cell receptor beta chains derived from one specimen sequenced in a study of T cell repertoires in aging, cancer and after chemotherapy. Rearranged V-D-J TRB sequences were amplified with a mixed TRB-A/B primer pool. TCRdb re-analysed the multiplex PCR reads in MiXCR, keeping a single row per CDR3 protein. Among about 2,400 distinct CDR3 sequences listed, around 26% were seen once. The template was genomic DNA from peripheral blood, not RNA. The specimen was blood. Receptors originate from a human donor in good health.

By frequency in the sample, this clonotype is medium-sized. The chain recombines TRBV7-2 with TRBJ2-3; perhaps TRBD2 as D (5 bases). Germline CDR1 reads SGHTA; CDR2 reads FQGNSA. The V gene lost 2 bases and the J gene lost 6 bases, with 9 bases spanning the gap. CDR3 length equals 13 residues. The DNA for the CDR3 is TGTGCCAGCAGCTTACGTGAGGGTGATACGCAGTATTTT. Translation gives CASSLREGDTQYF. The whole variable domain, remainder taken from reference TRBV7-2 and TRBJ2-3, is GAGVSQSPSNKVTEKGKDVELRCDPISGHTALYWYRQSLGQGLEFLIYFQGNSAPDKSGLPSDRFSAERTGGSVSTLTIQRTQQEDSAVYLCASSLREGDTQYFGPGTRLTVL.

This clonotype rates as medium-sized (0.01 to 0.1%). V and J are TRBV6-2 or TRBV6-3 and TRBJ2-3; the D is unclear. This CDR3 region has 12 residues. Germline values: CDR1 MNHEY, CDR2 SVGEGT. Trimming stripped 6 bases from V and 4 bases from J, with 8 bases between. CDR3 sequence reads: CASRTAPDTQYF. CDR3 DNA: TGTGCCAGCAGAACAGCTCCAGATACGCAGTATTTT.

With regard to this clonotype: A read error may be the cause here, since a much bigger clone is one base away. The chain employs TRBV6-1 and TRBJ1-1, with a tentative D call TRBD1 (6 bases). Germline V gene sequence: CDR1 MNHNS, CDR2 SASEGT. The CDR3 spans 14 residues. CDR3 nucleotides: TGTGTCAGCAGTGTTCTGGACAGTGACACTGAAGCTTTCTTT. This gives the protein CVSSVLDSDTEAFF.

By share, this clonotype counts as medium-sized (0.01 to 0.1%). The chain uses TRBV19 and TRBJ1-5, with D unclear. The CDR3 spans 13 residues. V was cut by 7 bases and J by 6 bases, with 13 bases left in between. The V gene's germline CDR1 is LNHDA and CDR2 SQIVND (reference sequence). CDR3 residues: CASIWWVRQPQHF. CDR3 sequence (DNA): TGTGCCAGTATTTGGTGGGTACGTCAGCCCCAGCATTTT.

This clonotype was detected only a few times. The chain is built from TRBV7-2 and TRBJ2-5, with D unclear. This CDR3 has 12 amino acids. Trimming pared 8 bases from V and 1 base from J, leaving 8 bases between. Germline-derived CDR1 and CDR2 are SGHTA and FQGNSA. The CDR3 nucleotides read TGTGCCAGCGGCAGGCCCCAAGAGACCCAGTACTTC. Protein: CASGRPQETQYF.

This clonotype is medium-sized. The V call is TRBV28, the J call TRBJ2-1; a weak D match, TRBD2 (6 bases). This CDR3 comprises 15 residues. V was trimmed by 0 bases and J by 7 bases, leaving 13 bases between them. CDR1 and CDR2 (germline): MDHEN, SYDVKM. CDR3 sequence (DNA): TGTGCCAGCAGTTTATGGCTAGCGCTGCCAAATGAGCAGTTCTTC. It specifies CASSLWLALPNEQFF.

Comments on this clonotype: Since a much larger clone is just one base distant, this may be a read error. The gene calls are TRBV30 and TRBJ2-3; D might be TRBD1 (6 bases). Germline V CDR1 and CDR2: GTSNPN, SVGIG (reference sequence). This CDR3 region has 17 residues. The CDR3 region has the DNA TGTTCCTGGAGTGTAGGTGTAACAGGGTCAAGCACAGATACGCAGTATTTT. It encodes CSWSVGVTGSSTDTQYF.

The chain has TRBV20-1 and TRBJ2-7, with D perhaps given as TRBD1 or TRBD2 (5 bases each). The V end lost 1 base, the J end lost 3 bases, and 7 bases lay between the germline ends. CDR3 length: 12 amino acids. Germline lookup yields CDR1 DFQATT and CDR2 SNEGSKA (reference sequence). The CDR3: CSARGGIYEQYF. The CDR3 DNA reads TGCAGTGCTAGAGGGGGGATCTACGAGCAGTACTTC.

By share, this clonotype counts as medium-sized. This sequence joins TRBV5-6 and TRBJ2-7; D may be TRBD2 (6 bases). V was cut by 4 bases and J by 1 base, with 12 bases left in between. The CDR3 extends over 14 amino acids. Germline loops: CDR1 SGHDT, CDR2 YYEEEE. CDR3 nucleotide sequence: TGTGCCAGCAGCGCCGACGGGAGTTCCTACGAGCAGTACTTC. Translating gives CASSADGSSYEQYF. The full variable domain, in which reference TRBV5-6 and TRBJ2-7 provide the parts outside the CDR3, is DAGVTQSPTHLIKTRGQQVTLRCSPKSGHDTVSWYQQALGQGPQFIFQYYEEEERQRGNFPDRFSGHQFPNYSSELNVNALLLGDSALYLCASSADGSSYEQYFGPGTRLTVT.

In its sample, this clonotype ranks as large. The chain recombines TRBV29-1 with TRBJ1-5; tentatively, D is TRBD1 (6 bases). Germline V lookup: CDR1 SQVTM, CDR2 ANQGSEA. Trimming cost V 4 bases and J 5 bases, with 15 bases left between them. The CDR3 covers 14 residues. The CDR3 nucleotides read TGCAGCGTTGTGACAGGAGGGGTCGATCAGCCCCAGCATTTT. Protein sequence: CSVVTGGVDQPQHF.

By sample fraction, this clonotype is large. The V and J genes are TRBV6-6 and TRBJ1-5, with D possibly TRBD1 on 6 matching bases. V was trimmed by 6 bases and J by 3 bases, leaving 12 bases between them. Germline CDR1 MNHNY, CDR2 SVGAGI (reference sequence). The CDR3 loop spans 14 amino acids. This chain's CDR3 is CASSPRGFNQPQHF. As DNA, the CDR3 is TGTGCCAGCAGCCCCAGGGGCTTCAATCAGCCCCAGCATTTT.

This clonotype was detected a few times. The CDR3 DNA sequence: TGTGCCAGCAGCGTAAACTCGGACAGGCGACCCTACGAGCAGTACTTC. Translation gives CASSVNSDRRPYEQYF. The rearrangement uses TRBV7-2 and TRBJ2-7; 7 bases agree with TRBD1. V was pared by 5 bases and J by 2 bases, with 12 bases of the junction left unmatched. Germline loops: CDR1 SGHTA, CDR2 FQGNSA. This CDR3 has 16 amino acids.

By share, this clonotype counts as medium-sized. This chain links TRBV20-1 with TRBJ1-6, with 7 bases fitting TRBD1. Germline assignment: CDR1 DFQATT and CDR2 SNEGSKA (reference sequence). Trimming at V came to 6 bases and at J to 9 bases, leaving 11 bases not matched to a gene. The CDR3 extends over 14 amino acids. The CDR3 region is CSASRQGGTSPLHF. The CDR3 nucleotides are TGCAGTGCCTCTAGACAGGGAGGAACTTCACCCCTCCACTTT.

By sample fraction, this clonotype is medium-sized (0.01 to 0.1%). This chain joins TRBV20-1 and TRBJ2-5, with 7 bases that match TRBD2. Germline lookup yields CDR1 DFQATT and CDR2 SNEGSKA (reference sequence). This CDR3 is 14 amino acids long. V trimming: 4 bases; J trimming: 5 bases; junction bases outside the gene matches: 10. The CDR3: CSATESRGGETQYF. CDR3 DNA: TGCAGTGCTACGGAGAGTCGGGGAGGGGAGACCCAGTACTTC.

This clonotype rates as medium-sized. CDR3 region: CASSAGDRASNQPQHF. Written as DNA, the CDR3 is TGTGCCAGCAGTGCCGGGGACAGGGCTAGCAATCAGCCCCAGCATTTT. The genes are TRBV2 and TRBJ1-5; 9 bases map to TRBD1. The germline gives CDR1 SNHLY, CDR2 FYNNEI. This CDR3 is 16 amino acids long. The V gene end was trimmed by 4 bases and the J gene end by 0 bases; junction bases not matched to a gene: 4.

Judged by abundance, this clonotype is medium-sized. The chain links TRBV7-9 to TRBJ1-3, with TRBD1 identical over 7 bases. Germline lookup yields CDR1 SEHNR and CDR2 FQNEAQ (reference sequence). V trimming: 7 bases; J trimming: 0 bases; junction bases outside the gene matches: 6. The CDR3 spans 15 residues. CDR3 DNA: TGTGCCAGCACCGAACAGGGGCCCTCTGGAAACACCATATATTTT. Encoded protein: CASTEQGPSGNTIYF.

This clonotype is large by share. V is TRBV30 and J is TRBJ1-2, with D uncertain. CDR3 length equals 13 residues. Trimming took off 5 bases at V and 4 bases at J, with 14 bases between the two ends. CDR1 and CDR2 (germline): GTSNPN, SVGIG (reference sequence). Written as DNA, the CDR3 is TGTGCCTGGGACAAATTGGACGGCTATGGCTACACCTTC. Its protein product is CAWDKLDGYGYTF.

Judged by abundance, this clonotype is medium-sized. The chain carries TRBV20-1 and TRBJ2-5, with TRBD1 as a possible D gene (5 bases). Trimming took 1 base from V and 2 from J, leaving 11 bases between them. The germline gives CDR1 DFQATT, CDR2 SNEGSKA (reference sequence). The CDR3 has 14 residues. CDR3 sequence reads: CSARGHRGQETQYF. The CDR3, as DNA: TGCAGTGCTAGAGGCCATAGGGGACAAGAGACCCAGTACTTC.

The J gene is TRBJ2-1, the V gene TRBV4-1; D possibly matches TRBD1 or TRBD2 (5 bases each). V lost 1 base to trimming and J lost 3 bases, with 10 bases between them. The CDR3 runs 15 residues. Germline values: CDR1 MGHRA, CDR2 YSYEKL. The CDR3 bases are TGCGCCAGCAGCCAAGGGGACGTTCTCTACAATGAGCAGTTCTTC. As protein: CASSQGDVLYNEQFF.

By share of the sample, this clonotype is medium-sized. The V gene is TRBV13, the J gene TRBJ1-6, with 11 positions matching TRBD1. Trimming cost V 3 bases and J 7 bases; bases outside gene matches: 2. Germline V gene data show CDR1 as PRHDT and CDR2 as FYEKMQ (reference sequence). The CDR3 extends over 15 amino acids. CDR3 amino acids: CASSFWTGGNSPLHF. As DNA, the CDR3 is TGTGCCAGCAGCTTCTGGACAGGGGGCAATTCACCCCTCCACTTT.

This clonotype was recorded once. A much larger clone is a single base away; this may be a read error. The chain is built from TRBV6-1 and TRBJ1-1, with a weak D call TRBD1 (6 bases). Trimming stripped 5 bases from V and 3 bases from J, with 13 bases between. Germline assignment: CDR1 MNHNS and CDR2 SASEGT. The CDR3 contains 14 residues. CDR3 loop: CASSFLDSDTEAFF. The CDR3 coding sequence is TGTGCCAGCAGTTTTCTGGACAGTGACACTGAAGCTTTCTTT.